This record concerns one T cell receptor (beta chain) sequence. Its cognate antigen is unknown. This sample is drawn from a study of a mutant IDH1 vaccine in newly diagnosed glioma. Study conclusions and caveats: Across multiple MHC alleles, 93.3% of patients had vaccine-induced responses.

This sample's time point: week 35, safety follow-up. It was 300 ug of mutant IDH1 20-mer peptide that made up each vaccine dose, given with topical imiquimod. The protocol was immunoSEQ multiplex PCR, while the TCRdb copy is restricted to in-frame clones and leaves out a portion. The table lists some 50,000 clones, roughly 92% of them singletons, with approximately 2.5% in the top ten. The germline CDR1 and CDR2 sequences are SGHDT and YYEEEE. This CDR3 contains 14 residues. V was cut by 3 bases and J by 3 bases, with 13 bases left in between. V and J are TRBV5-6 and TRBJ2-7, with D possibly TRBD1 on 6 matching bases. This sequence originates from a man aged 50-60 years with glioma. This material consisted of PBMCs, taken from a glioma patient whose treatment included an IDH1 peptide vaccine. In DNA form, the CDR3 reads TGTGCCAGCAGCTCCCAGGGGCCGGGCTACGAGCAGTACTTC. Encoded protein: CASSSQGPGYEQYF.